A single sample is the source of the 26 T cell receptor beta chains below, sequenced in a study of brain metastases from non-small cell lung cancer. Data came from immunoSEQ multiplex PCR; TCRdb stores just in-frame clones and leaves some out. Of some 1,400 clones in the sample, 70% to 85% were seen once. The sequenced material came from tumor-adjacent normal tissue. These receptors all come from a donor aged 40 or older with non-small cell lung cancer.

This rearrangement joins TRBV27 to TRBJ1-5, with D possibly being TRBD1 (5 bases). The germline gives CDR1 MNHEY, CDR2 SMNVEV (reference sequence). The CDR3 spans 14 residues. The germline V and J ends were trimmed by 6 bases and 4 bases, with 13 bases remaining between them. Here the CDR3 reads CASRPRGLNQPQHF. The DNA for the CDR3 is TGTGCCAGCAGGCCGAGGGGCCTTAATCAGCCCCAGCATTTT.

The chain employs TRBV18 and TRBJ1-1; D is uncertain. Germline V CDR1 and CDR2: KGHSH, LQKENI. The CDR3 length is 13 residues. The ends were cut back, 6 bases at V and 8 bases at J, with 16 bases in the middle. The CDR3 spells CASSRLRTVEAFF. CDR3 coding DNA: TGTGCCAGCTCCCGCCTACGAACGGTCGAAGCTTTCTTT. The complete variable domain, with remaining parts taken from reference TRBV18 and TRBJ1-1, reads NAGVMQNPRHLVRRRGQEARLRCSPMKGHSHVYWYRQLPEEGLKFMVYLQKENIIDESGMPKERFSAEFPKEGPSILRIQQVVRGDSAAYFCASSRLRTVEAFFGQGTRLTVV.

The rearrangement links TRBV6-2 or TRBV6-3 to TRBJ1-5; no reliable D call. CDR3 length: 15 amino acids. The germline CDR1 and CDR2 sequences are MNHEY and SVGEGT. Trimming took off 0 bases at V and 9 bases at J, with 15 bases between the two ends. The CDR3 protein is CASSYSLALRRPQHF. The CDR3 bases are TGTGCCAGCAGTTACTCTTTGGCGCTCAGGAGGCCCCAGCATTTT.

This clone occurred once. V gene TRBV9 combines with J gene TRBJ1-1; weak D call: TRBD1 (5 bases). Germline-derived CDR1 and CDR2 are SGDLS and YYNGEE. There are 14 residues in the CDR3. V gave up 0 bases and J gave up 5 bases, with 11 bases separating them. CDR3 coding DNA: TGTGCCAGCAGCGTAGGTGCAGGGAGGACTGAAGCTTTCTTT. As protein: CASSVGAGRTEAFF.

This chain joins TRBV10-2 and TRBJ2-2; 13 bases align to TRBD2. After removal of 7 bases from V and 4 bases from J, the junction contained 12 bases not matched to a gene. The CDR3 contains 18 residues. Germline assignment: CDR1 WSHSY and CDR2 SAAADI. The CDR3 loop reads CASNLGLAGVVGTGELFF. In nucleotides, the CDR3 is TGCGCCAGCAACCTAGGACTAGCGGGAGTAGTAGGCACCGGGGAGCTGTTTTTT.

This sequence joins TRBV7-2 and TRBJ2-1; D call uncertain. The CDR3 is 14 amino acids. The germline V gene has CDR1 SGHTA and CDR2 FQGNSA. Trimming cost V 7 bases and J 3 bases, with 13 bases left between them. The CDR3, as DNA: TGTGCCAGCATCCCCGGTAACGGCTACAATGAGCAGTTCTTC. Amino acids: CASIPGNGYNEQFF.

V and J are TRBV19 and TRBJ2-2; 9 positions match TRBD1. Germline V gives CDR1 LNHDA, CDR2 SQIVND (reference sequence). The CDR3 runs 13 residues. The trim removed 8 bases at V and 4 bases at J, leaving 2 bases unmatched. CDR3 sequence reads: CASETGGTGELFF. In DNA, the CDR3 is TGTGCCAGTGAGACAGGGGGCACCGGGGAGCTGTTTTTT.

The rearrangement uses TRBV15 and TRBJ2-1; D may be TRBD1 (6 bases). CDR1 is LNHNV, CDR2 YYDKDF, per germline (reference sequence). This CDR3 has 16 amino acids. V was shortened by 0 bases and J by 4 bases, with 13 bases between the two germline ends. CDR3 nucleotide sequence: TGTGCCACCAGCAGAGAACGTCCAGGGGTGTACAATGAGCAGTTCTTC. This encodes CATSRERPGVYNEQFF. The variable domain in full, completed from reference TRBV15 and TRBJ2-1, reads DAMVIQNPRYQVTQFGKPVTLSCSQTLNHNVMYWYQQKSSQAPKLLFHYYDKDFNNEADTPDNFQSRRPNTSFCFLDIRSPGLGDTAMYLCATSRERPGVYNEQFFGPGTRLTVL.

The chain links TRBV2 to TRBJ2-3, with 8 bases aligning to TRBD2. V lost 2 bases, J lost 5 bases, and 6 bases stayed unmatched. Germline lookup yields CDR1 SNHLY and CDR2 FYNNEI. The CDR3 totals 15 residues. The CDR3 bases are TGTGCCAGCAGTGAAAATAGCGGGATTTTAGATACGCAGTATTTT. This gives the protein CASSENSGILDTQYF.

Details on this clone: Germline is not matched at one junction end, which may reflect a read error. The rearrangement joins TRBV4-2 to TRBJ1-2, with D perhaps matching TRBD1 (5 bases). Germline CDR1 is LGHNA and CDR2 is YNFKEQ. This CDR3 contains 15 residues. CDR3 residues: CASSQEVLGADGYTF. CDR3 in DNA: TGTGCCAGCAGCCAAGAAGTTTTAGGGGCGGATGGCTATACCTTC.

This clone appeared once. The chain employs TRBV19 and TRBJ2-2; TRBD2 agrees at 7 bases. The CDR3 is 16 amino acids. Trimming at V came to 7 bases and at J to 5 bases, leaving 13 bases not matched to a gene. Germline values: CDR1 LNHDA, CDR2 SQIVND (reference sequence). CDR3 protein: CASKSGAGGSTGELFF. CDR3 DNA: TGTGCCAGTAAATCTGGTGCCGGCGGGAGTACCGGGGAGCTGTTTTTT.

Points on this clone: At one end, the junction sequence differs from germline, possibly due to a read error. The chain's CDR3 is CTSSTFDRPRGGYTF. The CDR3 DNA is TGTACCAGCAGTACCTTTGACAGGCCCCGAGGCGGCTACACCTTC. This chain links TRBV5-4 with TRBJ1-2; D perhaps matches TRBD1 (6 bases). Germline CDR1 and CDR2: SGHNT and YYREEE (reference sequence). This CDR3 is 15 amino acids long.

This clone has only one observation. The chain links TRBV27 to TRBJ1-5; D remains unclear. The CDR3 is 13 residues long. Between the trimmed V and J ends, which lost 3 bases and 4 bases, there was a span of 7 bases. The germline V gene encodes CDR1 MNHEY and CDR2 SMNVEV (reference sequence). The CDR3 spells CASSFLGNQPQHF. CDR3 bases: TGTGCCAGCAGTTTTTTGGGAAATCAGCCCCAGCATTTT.

This chain uses TRBV3-1 (or the pseudogene TRBV3-2) with TRBJ1-5; 8 positions agree with TRBD1. The length of the CDR3 is 13 residues. Germline V gives CDR1 LGHDT, CDR2 YNNKEL (reference sequence). V lost 6 bases and J lost 7; bases outside the gene matches: 5. The CDR3 here is CASSRQGRQPQHF. The CDR3 nucleotides are TGTGCCAGCAGTCGACAGGGGCGGCAGCCCCAGCATTTT.

The V and J genes are TRBV28 and TRBJ1-1; 8 bases line up with TRBD1. The CDR3 is 16 amino acids. V was clipped by 3 bases and J by 0 bases; unmatched bases: 6. Per the germline V gene, CDR1 is MDHEN and CDR2 is SYDVKM. CDR3 region: CASSFSSDRVNTEAFF. CDR3 coding DNA: TGTGCCAGCAGTTTTTCGTCGGACAGGGTGAACACTGAAGCTTTCTTT. Full variable domain (missing parts from reference TRBV28 and TRBJ1-1): DVKVTQSSRYLVKRTGEKVFLECVQDMDHENMFWYRQDPGLGLRLIYFSYDVKMKEKGDIPEGYSVSREKKERFSLILESASTNQTSMYLCASSFSSDRVNTEAFFGQGTRLTVV.

The genes are TRBV7-2 and TRBJ2-1, with TRBD1 matching 7 bases. This CDR3 comprises 15 residues. Germline V CDR1 and CDR2: SGHTA, FQGNSA. V lost 5 bases, J lost 6 bases, and 10 bases stayed unmatched. The CDR3 sequence is CASSPKGGKTNEQFF. CDR3 DNA sequence: TGTGCCAGCAGCCCTAAAGGGGGCAAAACCAATGAGCAGTTCTTC.

The chain combines TRBV19 with TRBJ2-7; 7 positions agree with TRBD1. The germline gives CDR1 LNHDA, CDR2 SQIVND (reference sequence). V lost 1 base to trimming and J lost 2 bases; unmatched junction nucleotides: 8. This CDR3 is built from 16 residues. In nucleotides, the CDR3 is TGTGCCAGTAGTATAGTGATGGGGACAGCCACCTACGAGCAGTACTTC. Amino acid sequence: CASSIVMGTATYEQYF. Together with reference TRBV19 and TRBJ2-7, the CDR3 gives the full variable domain: DGGITQSPKYLFRKEGQNVTLSCEQNLNHDAMYWYRQDPGQGLRLIYYSQIVNDFQKGDIAEGYSVSREKKESFPLTVTSAQKNPTAFYLCASSIVMGTATYEQYFGPGTRLTVT.

The chain links TRBV7-8 to TRBJ1-1, with D perhaps matching TRBD1 (5 bases). This CDR3 has 14 residues. CDR1 and CDR2 (germline): SGHVS, FQNEAQ. The V end was cut by 3 bases, the J end by 4 bases, with 12 bases between. CDR3 sequence reads: CASSLGPPGTEAFF. The DNA for the CDR3 is TGTGCCAGCAGCTTGGGACCGCCGGGCACTGAAGCTTTCTTT. Variable domain in full (rest from reference TRBV7-8 and TRBJ1-1): GAGVSQSPRYKVAKRGQDVALRCDPISGHVSLFWYQQALGQGPEFLTYFQNEAQLDKSGLPSDRFFAERPEGSVSTLKIQRTQQEDSAVYLCASSLGPPGTEAFFGQGTRLTVV.

The rearrangement uses TRBV5-5 and TRBJ2-3; D unresolved. Deletions cut 3 bases from V and 3 bases from J, with 8 bases between. The CDR3 contains 13 residues. Germline CDR1 and CDR2: SGHKS and YYEKEE (reference sequence). In DNA form, the CDR3 reads TGTGCCAGCAGCTCTGGAGAAACAGATACGCAGTATTTT. It specifies CASSSGETDTQYF.

CDR3 coding DNA: TGTGCCAGCAGGACAGGGGGCAATTCTGAAGCTTTCTTT. Its translation is CASRTGGNSEAFF. V and J are TRBV6-6 and TRBJ1-1; 10 bases align to TRBD1. J lost 6 bases, V lost 6 bases, and 4 bases had no gene match. The length of the CDR3 is 13 residues. Germline values: CDR1 MNHNY, CDR2 SVGAGI (reference sequence).

The genes are TRBV28 and TRBJ2-5; 8 bases align to TRBD2. Trimming at V came to 5 bases and at J to 3 bases, leaving 8 bases not matched to a gene. From germline, CDR1 is MDHEN and CDR2 SYDVKM. The length of the CDR3 is 15 residues. CDR3 region: CASSPNKAGEETQYF. For the CDR3, the DNA is TGTGCCAGCAGTCCCAATAAAGCGGGAGAAGAGACCCAGTACTTC.

The chain combines TRBV5-3 with TRBJ2-1; 7 bases fit TRBD2. TRBV5-3 is an ORF, and what it does is uncertain. The CDR3 is 14 residues long. J gave up 7 bases and V 2 bases, and 6 bases lay outside the gene matches. CDR3 in DNA: TGTGCCAGAAGCTTCCTAGCGGCTCGGAATGAGCAGTTCTTC. Residues: CARSFLAARNEQFF.

V is TRBV27 and J is TRBJ2-3; 8 bases match TRBD2. CDR1 and CDR2 (germline): MNHEY, SMNVEV (reference sequence). This CDR3 has 14 residues. V dropped 8 bases and J dropped 4; count of bases not matched to a gene: 8. The CDR3 loop reads CASRAAGEADTQYF. The CDR3 bases are TGTGCCAGCCGTGCAGCGGGAGAGGCAGATACGCAGTATTTT.

This clone appeared a few times. The gene calls are TRBV6-5 and TRBJ2-3; TRBD2 matches at 10 bases. J was trimmed by 1 base and V by 6 bases; bases with no gene match: 4. The CDR3 consists of 15 residues. The germline CDR1 and CDR2 sequences are MNHEY and SVGAGI. CDR3 nucleotide sequence: TGTGCCAGCAGCCCCGGGACTAGCGGCACAGATACGCAGTATTTT. It is translated as CASSPGTSGTDTQYF.

The rearrangement links TRBV7-9 to TRBJ1-1; D gene unclear. Trimming took 0 bases from V and 0 from J, leaving 2 bases between them. Germline V CDR1 and CDR2: SEHNR, FQNEAQ (reference sequence). CDR3 length equals 13 residues. The DNA for the CDR3 is TGTGCCAGCAGCTTAGCAATGAACACTGAAGCTTTCTTT. This gives the protein CASSLAMNTEAFF.

The chain links TRBV19 to TRBJ1-1; perhaps TRBD1 as D (6 bases). This CDR3 comprises 13 residues. V was clipped by 3 bases and J by 6 bases, with 11 bases between them. Germline V gene data show CDR1 as LNHDA and CDR2 as SQIVND (reference sequence). CDR3 DNA: TGTGCCAGTAGTATCCGAGAGGGGGCTGAAGCTTTCTTT. Translating it yields CASSIREGAEAFF. Supplemented by reference TRBV19 and TRBJ1-1, the full variable domain reads DGGITQSPKYLFRKEGQNVTLSCEQNLNHDAMYWYRQDPGQGLRLIYYSQIVNDFQKGDIAEGYSVSREKKESFPLTVTSAQKNPTAFYLCASSIREGAEAFFGQGTRLTVV.